This TCR beta chain was captured by sequencing in a study of CD8 T cells in Susac syndrome (dated by TCRdb to between 2018 and 2020). In the study overall: Whether CD8+ T cell activation and differentiation in Susac syndrome was antigen driven was tested using repertoire sequencing.

Peripheral blood CD8+ and CD4+ T cells from healthy donors, Susac syndrome patients and multiple sclerosis patients were profiled using high-throughput TCR beta sequencing. Healthy donors were included as age- and sex-matched controls. CD8+ TEMRA cells were enriched by FACS, while bulk CD8+ and CD4+ T cells were purified by magnetic negative isolation. Blood was drawn into EDTA tubes, processed within 24 hours, and PBMCs were isolated by density gradient centrifugation. PBMCs destined for TCR sequencing were cryopreserved in liquid nitrogen and later thawed in a 37 °C water bath. A purity of at least 90% was achieved for sorted or isolated CD4+, CD8+ and CD8+ TEMRA cells. On this clonotype itself: No antigen is known for it. No much larger clone exists at a distance of one base, and base qualities are not known.

Inclusive of the bounding cysteine and phenylalanine, the CDR3 is 14 residues long. The only DNA kept is the CDR3, 42 bases in frame from the first base. V is clipped by 1 base and J by 6 bases, and the sequence between their germline boundaries is 10 bases long. RNA was extracted using the RNeasy kit, and roughly 0.5 to 1 microgram was reverse transcribed with random hexamers. TCR beta CDR3 regions were amplified with the immunoSEQ multiplex PCR assay covering 54 Vbeta and 13 Jbeta segments. PCR amplification bias was corrected by using a synthetic template baseline for primer optimization and computational correction. Turning to the authors' computational methods: Reads were assigned to V, D and J genes according to IMGT and analyzed in immunoSEQ Analyzer, with only productive sequences retained. Clonality was calculated as one minus the Shannon entropy normalized by log2 of the number of productive unique sequences. For each patient and control, public and private clones were evaluated within the 100 most prevalent clones. Clones were defined as Susac-specific when absent from the healthy and MS cohorts, from over 950 published viral clones and from other ImmuneACCESS disease sequences. In TCRdb, the public reads were trimmed at Q25 with fastp and aligned with MiXCR, with productive beta chains retained. Identical CDR3 proteins give one entry, which carries the most common genes and DNA. TCRdb, not the authors, supplied the V and J calls. Across this sample there are roughly 130,000 distinct CDR3 sequences, with around 96% seen only once. Of the sample, more than 0.1% falls within the top ten clones.

What the work shows at the level of the full study, not this receptor alone: The number of individuals in the TCR sequencing and HLA analysis was recognized as being relatively small.

Material for sequencing was CD4+ T cells from PBMCs. The chain is encoded by TRBV12-3 or TRBV12-4 joined to TRBJ1-5; TRBD1 is possibly the D segment (5 matching bases). This sequence originates from a human donor in good health. The CDR3 region has the sequence CASSLDWGGQPQHF. The DNA is TGTGCCAGCAGTTTAGATTGGGGCGGTCAGCCCCAGCATTTT.